This T cell receptor (beta chain) originates from a study of blood T cell repertoires in COVID-19. Profiling relied on immunoSEQ multiplex PCR, and the TCRdb table lists in-frame clones only, not all of them. The profile shows approximately 220,000 clones, about 80% of them singletons. The receptor was derived from a woman aged 40 to 50 who had been exposed to COVID-19. Sequencing was performed on PBMCs or T cells enriched from blood (not recorded which).

The CDR3 reads CSVEATGEGEKLFF. The CDR3 DNA reads TGCAGCGTTGAGGCGACAGGGGAAGGCGAAAAACTGTTTTTT. This sequence joins TRBV29-1 and TRBJ1-4; 8 nucleotides line up with TRBD1. The CDR3 length is 14 residues. Trimming at V came to 3 bases and at J to 8 bases, leaving 8 bases not matched to a gene. From germline, CDR1 is SQVTM and CDR2 ANQGSEA.